This T cell receptor (beta chain) was documented in a study of blood T cell repertoires in COVID-19. In the original workflow: Scientists estimated how many nucleated cells there were by amplifying reference gene primers. Clones were sequenced by immunoSEQ multiplex PCR, and TCRdb holds only the in-frame ones, with some missing. The V and J calls and clone size were taken over from that table, and D and trimming were inferred from the DNA. The data contain 76,000 or so clones, 80% to 90% of them singletons. Germline loops: CDR1 LGHDT, CDR2 YNNKEL (reference sequence). This CDR3 region has 15 residues. The ends were cut back, 6 bases at V and 5 bases at J, with 20 bases in the middle.

The sample consisted of peripheral blood. This clonotype was sampled from a man older than 75 in a cohort sampled during active COVID-19. The chain combines TRBV3-1 (or the pseudogene TRBV3-2) with TRBJ2-7; the D gene is possibly TRBD1 (6 bases). CDR3 sequence reads: CASRGWGQGDDEQYF. CDR3 sequence (DNA): TGTGCCAGCAGGGGTTGGGGGCAGGGAGACGACGAGCAGTACTTC.